The 30 T cell receptor beta chains below come from one sample, sequenced in a study of blood T cells in healthy people across ages. The second PCR ran roughly 7 to 12 cycles with a sample-barcoded 5' primer and J-beta primers. TCRdb used MiXCR to reprocess the 5' RACE reads, holding one entry per CDR3 protein. Here the sample spans around 1.5 million distinct CDR3 sequences, approximately 38% being singletons. Sequencing was performed on blood. The receptor source for this set is a woman aged 18 to 35 in good health.

In this sample, this clonotype turned up many times. The chain employs TRBV7-8 and TRBJ1-1, with no clear D. Germline assignment: CDR1 SGHVS and CDR2 FQNEAQ. Trimming cost V 5 bases and J 3 bases, with 4 bases left between them. This CDR3 spans 11 amino acids. CDR3 loop: CASSPYTEAFF. Here the CDR3 DNA reads TGTGCCAGCAGCCCTTACACTGAAGCTTTCTTT.

The chain recombines TRBV4-2 with TRBJ2-7, with D uncertain. Trimming removed 1 base at V and 5 bases at J, with 12 bases between. The CDR3 sequence is 14 residues long. Germline CDR1 is LGHNA and CDR2 is YNFKEQ. In nucleotides, the CDR3 is TGTGCCAGCAGCCAAGGAGGATATGGGGACGAGCAGTACTTC. It codes for CASSQGGYGDEQYF.

The chain recombines TRBV3-1 with TRBJ2-5; TRBD1 or TRBD2 may be the D gene (5 bases each). The J call may be mistaken, given a closer DNA end match to TRBJ2-7. The length of the CDR3 is 14 residues. The germline V gene has CDR1 LGHDT and CDR2 YNNKEL (reference sequence). For the CDR3, the DNA is TGTGCCAGCAGCCGCGAGGGGCGAGCCGCCGAGCAGTACTTC. Translation gives CASSREGRAAEQYF.

This clonotype was counted a few times. The V and J genes are TRBV21-1 and TRBJ2-1; the table assigns TRBD2, which was not confirmed against the DNA. TRBV21-1 is flagged as a pseudogene. CDR3 size: 18 residues. The CDR3 nucleotides are TGTGCCAGCAGCCTTCAAGGACTAGCGGGAGAAATTTTCGTTGAGCAGTTCTTC. This codes for CASSLQGLAGEIFVEQFF.

This clonotype was counted between two and nine times. The J gene is TRBJ2-5, the V gene TRBV2; maybe TRBD2 (5 bases). The CDR3 has 13 residues. Germline CDR1 is SNHLY and CDR2 is FYNNEI. Trimming took 7 bases from V and 4 from J, leaving 13 bases between them. The CDR3 loop reads CASNEEVAETQYF. The DNA for the CDR3 is TGTGCCAGCAACGAGGAGGTTGCAGAGACCCAGTACTTC. Supplemented by reference TRBV2 and TRBJ2-5, the full variable domain reads EPEVTQTPSHQVTQMGQEVILRCVPISNHLYFYWYRQILGQKVEFLVSFYNNEISEKSEIFDDQFSVERPDGSNFTLKIRSTKLEDSAMYFCASNEEVAETQYFGPGTRLLVL.

The V gene is TRBV6-1, the J gene TRBJ2-6, with 10 positions matching TRBD2. Germline V gene sequence: CDR1 MNHNS, CDR2 SASEGT. The junction had 2 bases not matched to a gene; V was cut back by 6 bases and J by 0 bases. The length of the CDR3 is 16 residues. The CDR3: CASRAGGGSGANVLTF. DNA for the CDR3: TGTGCCAGCAGAGCGGGAGGGGGCTCTGGGGCCAACGTCCTGACTTTC.

V gene TRBV19 combines with J gene TRBJ1-5; D unclear. CDR1 LNHDA and CDR2 SQIVND come from the germline V gene (reference sequence). The CDR3 contains 16 residues. V lost 2 bases, J lost 3 bases, and 14 bases lay in between. The CDR3 loop reads CASSILSGPFNQPQHF. As DNA, the CDR3 is TGTGCCAGTAGTATACTCTCAGGACCGTTCAATCAGCCCCAGCATTTT.

The chain combines TRBV7-6 with TRBJ2-4; 7 bases align to TRBD1. J lost 3 bases, V lost 5 bases, and 7 bases had no gene match. Germline loops: CDR1 SGHVS, CDR2 FNYEAQ. The CDR3 sequence is 15 residues long. The CDR3 DNA sequence: TGTGCCAGCAGCAGTACAGGGGCGGACAAAAACATTCAGTACTTC. Translated: CASSSTGADKNIQYF. Full variable domain (rest looked up from reference TRBV7-6 and TRBJ2-4): GAGVSQSPRYKVTKRGQDVALRCDPISGHVSLYWYRQALGQGPEFLTYFNYEAQQDKSGLPNDRFSAERPEGSISTLTIQRTEQRDSAMYRCASSSTGADKNIQYFGAGTRLSVL.

This chain joins TRBV7-9 and TRBJ2-1; TRBD1 is a possible D gene (5 bases). Germline CDR1 is SEHNR and CDR2 is FQNEAQ (reference sequence). Trimming removed 5 bases at V and 8 bases at J, with 13 bases between. There are 13 residues in the CDR3. Written as DNA, the CDR3 is TGTGCCAGCAGCCTAGGAGCGACAGATGAGCAGTTCTTC. This translates into CASSLGATDEQFF. The full variable domain, rest sourced from reference TRBV7-9 and TRBJ2-1, is DTGVSQNPRHKITKRGQNVTFRCDPISEHNRLYWYRQTLGQGPEFLTYFQNEAQLEKSRLLSDRFSAERPKGSFSTLEIQRTEQGDSAMYLCASSLGATDEQFFGPGTRLTVL.

This rearrangement joins TRBV7-2 to TRBJ1-6; TRBD1 agrees at 9 bases. The germline V gene has CDR1 SGHTA and CDR2 FQGNSA. V lost 1 base to trimming and J lost 16 bases; unmatched junction nucleotides: 5. CDR3 size: 13 residues. The CDR3 DNA reads TGTGCCAGCAGCTTAGACTTAGACAGGGGGCTCCACTTT. It codes for CASSLDLDRGLHF. The complete variable domain, with remaining parts taken from reference TRBV7-2 and TRBJ1-6, reads GAGVSQSPSNKVTEKGKDVELRCDPISGHTALYWYRQSLGQGLEFLIYFQGNSAPDKSGLPSDRFSAERTGGSVSTLTIQRTQQEDSAVYLCASSLDLDRGLHFGNGTRLTVT.

DNA of the CDR3: TGTGCCAGCAGTGACACTAGCGGGAGTCAGGAGACCCAGTACTTC. The encoded protein is CASSDTSGSQETQYF. The V call is TRBV2, the J call TRBJ2-5, with TRBD2 matching over 11 bases. J was trimmed by 5 bases and V by 3 bases; bases with no gene match: 5. The CDR3 runs to 15 residues. Germline V lookup: CDR1 SNHLY, CDR2 FYNNEI.

This sequence joins TRBV4-1 and TRBJ2-5; 7 bases map to TRBD2. With the DNA end fitting TRBJ2-7 better, the J assignment may be wrong. Looked up from germline, CDR1 is MGHRA and CDR2 is YSYEKL. This CDR3 region has 15 residues. The CDR3 DNA follows: TGCGCCAGCAGCCAAGATCTGTGGCGGGAGCGCGAGCAGTACTTC. As protein: CASSQDLWREREQYF.

This clonotype was found a few times. The genes are TRBV10-3 and TRBJ2-1, with 9 bases that match TRBD2. The CDR3 consists of 13 residues. The germline V gene has CDR1 ENHRY and CDR2 SYGVKD. Trimming cost V 7 bases and J 6 bases; bases outside gene matches: 4. The CDR3 here is CAITAGGLNEQFF. The CDR3, as DNA: TGTGCCATCACCGCGGGAGGGCTCAATGAGCAGTTCTTC.

The chain combines TRBV28 with TRBJ2-1, with no clear D. This CDR3 is built from 15 residues. Trimming took off 3 bases at V and 3 bases at J, with 12 bases between the two ends. Germline assignment: CDR1 MDHEN and CDR2 SYDVKM. Here the CDR3 DNA reads TGTGCCAGCAGTTTCGGACGGGCCCTCTACAATGAGCAGTTCTTC. Translating it yields CASSFGRALYNEQFF.

As for this clonotype: This may stem from a read error, because a much larger clone lies one nucleotide away. For the CDR3, the DNA is TGCAGCGTTGAGACCAACCAAGAGACCCAGTTCTTC. Encoded protein: CSVETNQETQFF. The chain has TRBV29-1 and TRBJ2-5; the D is unclear. TRBJ2-1 matches the DNA end more closely, so the J call is doubtful. The CDR3 totals 12 residues. Germline V gene lookup returns CDR1 SQVTM and CDR2 ANQGSEA.

This sequence joins TRBV29-1 and TRBJ2-1; D is undetermined. The germline CDR1 and CDR2 sequences are SQVTM and ANQGSEA. The V end lost 4 bases, the J end lost 10 bases, and 11 bases lay between the germline ends. The CDR3 is 11 amino acids. The CDR3 DNA reads TGCAGCGTTGGCCACTCCTACGAGCAGTTCTTC. As protein: CSVGHSYEQFF.

The rearrangement links TRBV6-5 to TRBJ1-5; tentatively, D is TRBD1 (5 bases). Germline CDR1 reads MNHEY; CDR2 reads SVGAGI. The V gene lost 6 bases and the J gene lost 0 bases, with 9 bases spanning the gap. The CDR3 extends over 14 amino acids. The CDR3 here is CASRGPNSNQPQHF. The CDR3, as DNA: TGTGCCAGCAGGGGACCGAATAGCAATCAGCCCCAGCATTTT.

This clonotype appeared a single time. The chain uses TRBV10-3 and TRBJ1-4; tentatively, D is TRBD1 (5 bases). In germline, CDR1 is ENHRY, CDR2 SYGVKD. The CDR3 runs to 15 residues. Trimming took 4 bases from V and 4 from J, leaving 13 bases between them. Here the CDR3 reads CAISGTGGLNEKLFF. The CDR3 DNA is TGTGCCATCAGTGGGACCGGGGGTCTTAATGAAAAACTGTTTTTT.

This clonotype occurred a few times. The CDR3 DNA reads as TGTGCCACCAGCAGAGATCGGCAGGGAGCAGATACGCAGTATTTT. Translated: CATSRDRQGADTQYF. J is TRBJ2-3 and V is TRBV15; D may match TRBD1 or TRBD2 (5 bases each). This CDR3 region has 15 residues. Germline loops: CDR1 LNHNV, CDR2 YYDKDF (reference sequence). With 0 bases removed from V and 4 bases from J, the gap between germline ends came to 11 bases.

This clonotype was counted between two and nine times. The chain is built from TRBV7-9 and TRBJ2-1; TRBD2 aligns across 10 bases. The CDR3 has 17 residues. Germline CDR1 reads SEHNR; CDR2 reads FQNEAQ (reference sequence). Trimming at V came to 6 bases and at J to 7 bases, leaving 15 bases not matched to a gene. CDR3 amino acids: CASSPIPKLAGRNEQFF. The CDR3 bases are TGTGCCAGCAGTCCCATACCCAAACTAGCGGGACGAAATGAGCAGTTCTTC.

Only a few counts were recorded for this clonotype. One end of the junction varies from germline; a read error may be responsible. The J gene is TRBJ2-1, the V gene TRBV7-7; 9 bases line up with TRBD2. The CDR3 totals 16 residues. Germline V lookup: CDR1 SSHAT, CDR2 FNYEAQ (reference sequence). The CDR3 sequence is CASSFVEAGGLGEQFF. The CDR3 nucleotides read TGTGCTAGCAGCTTCGTTGAGGCGGGGGGGCTCGGTGAGCAGTTCTTC.

To note about this clonotype: This could be a read error, since a much larger clone is one nucleotide away. The CDR3 DNA follows: TGTGCCAGCAGCCAACAGGGGAGCGCCTACGAGCAGTACTTC. The encoded protein is CASSQQGSAYEQYF. The chain links TRBV12-3 or TRBV12-4 to TRBJ2-7, with 7 bases fitting TRBD1. Trimming cost V 6 bases and J 2 bases; bases outside gene matches: 7. The CDR3 length is 14 residues.

The chain couples TRBV7-8 to TRBJ2-7; 9 bases map to TRBD2. CDR3 length: 14 amino acids. The germline V gene has CDR1 SGHVS and CDR2 FQNEAQ. With 5 bases clipped from V and 5 bases from J, the junction kept 7 bases outside the gene matches. The CDR3 is CASSRWTSDDEQYF. For the CDR3, the DNA is TGTGCCAGCAGCCGTTGGACTAGCGACGACGAGCAGTACTTC.

In this sample, this clonotype turned up many times. One end of the junction varies from germline; a read error may be responsible. V usage is TRBV12-3 or TRBV12-4 and J usage is TRBJ1-1; 7 bases agree with TRBD1. The CDR3 is 14 amino acids. The CDR3 DNA reads TGTGCCAGCAGCTTAGGGACAGTGAACACTGAAGCTTTCTTT. Its translation is CASSLGTVNTEAFF.

V is TRBV2 and J is TRBJ2-5; D is undetermined. The J call could be wrong; TRBJ2-1 is a better fit for the DNA end. The V gene's germline CDR1 is SNHLY and CDR2 FYNNEI. This CDR3 spans 13 amino acids. Here the CDR3 reads CASSDQHQETQFF. CDR3 coding DNA: TGTGCCAGCAGTGACCAGCACCAAGAGACCCAGTTCTTC.

The rearrangement links TRBV7-3 to TRBJ2-1; D uncertain. Germline-derived CDR1 and CDR2 are SGHTA and FQGTGA. The CDR3 has 13 amino acids. The ends were cut back, 1 base at V and 7 bases at J, with 8 bases in the middle. The CDR3: CASSLIARNEQFF. CDR3 nucleotide sequence: TGTGCCAGCAGCTTAATAGCCCGGAATGAGCAGTTCTTC.

The chain recombines TRBV27 with TRBJ2-2; 7 bases line up with TRBD1. This CDR3 has 14 amino acids. Per the germline V gene, CDR1 is MNHEY and CDR2 is SMNVEV (reference sequence). With 6 bases clipped from V and 6 bases from J, the junction kept 7 bases outside the gene matches. The CDR3 region has the DNA TGTGCCAGCAGCCGGGGACAGCCCGCCGGGGAGCTGTTTTTT. Its translation: CASSRGQPAGELFF.

This clonotype was counted between two and nine times. This chain uses TRBV20-1 with TRBJ1-4; TRBD1 might be the D (6 bases). This CDR3 contains 14 residues. Germline values: CDR1 DFQATT, CDR2 SNEGSKA (reference sequence). Trimming removed 5 bases from V and 0 bases from J, with 10 bases in between. CDR3 sequence (DNA): TGCAGTGCTTTGGACAGAGCAACTAATGAAAAACTGTTTTTT. Its translation is CSALDRATNEKLFF.

About this clonotype itself: A read error is possible here, since a much larger clone lies one base away. The chain is built from TRBV10-3 and TRBJ2-5; TRBD2 aligns across 8 bases. CDR1 and CDR2 (germline): ENHRY, SYGVKD. This CDR3 contains 15 residues. The CDR3 here is CVISGGTSGQETQYF. CDR3 coding DNA: TGTGTCATCAGTGGAGGAACTAGCGGACAAGAGACCCAGTACTTC.

CDR3 sequence: CASSLRDRNIQYF. CDR3 sequence (DNA): TGTGCCAGCAGCCTCCGGGACAGAAACATTCAGTACTTC. J is TRBJ2-4 and V is TRBV3-1, with 7 positions matching TRBD1. The V segment lost 4 bases and the J segment 6 bases; nucleotides outside the gene matches: 3. The CDR3 length is 13 residues. Per the germline V gene, CDR1 is LGHDT and CDR2 is YNNKEL (reference sequence). The full variable domain, rest sourced from reference TRBV3-1 and TRBJ2-4, is DTAVSQTPKYLVTQMGNDKSIKCEQNLGHDTMYWYKQDSKKFLKIMFSYNNKELIINETVPNRFSPKSPDKAHLNLHINSLELGDSAVYFCASSLRDRNIQYFGAGTRLSVL.